The clone carrying this T cell receptor (beta chain) was detected only a few times. Its antigen is not identified. This sample is part of a study of T-cell reconstitution after alpha-beta-depleted transplantation in children. Whole-study findings and limits: By about two months after transplant, alpha-beta T cells reportedly arose from several hundred graft clones that had expanded.

A library of TCRbeta sequences, prepared with unique molecular identifiers, was generated. TCRdb analysed the PCR reads with MiXCR anew, one entry per CDR3 protein. The table records hundreds of thousands of distinct CDR3 sequences, 15% to 20% of them present only once. V was clipped by 5 bases and J by 3 bases, with 14 bases between them. CDR3 size: 14 residues. This material consisted of PBMCs, mostly from graft donor cells, taken 360 days after TCRalphabeta/CD19-depleted stem cell transplant. The sequence came from a boy younger than two who had a stem cell transplant for Wiskott-Aldrich syndrome, so the T cells may come from the graft donor. The gene calls are TRBV12-3 or TRBV12-4 and TRBJ2-7; possibly TRBD1 for D (5 bases). The CDR3 is CASSPDTPIYEQYF. DNA of the CDR3: TGTGCCAGCAGTCCGGACACCCCGATCTACGAGCAGTACTTC.